The T cell receptor beta chain under discussion was sequenced for a study of shared clonotypes between healthy human individuals. Of note for this clone: The antigen is undetermined.

Libraries were prepared by immunoSEQ multiplex PCR; TCRdb keeps only in-frame clonotypes and omits some of them. In the table there are 2 million to 3 million clones, 80% to 95% of which are singletons. The CDR3 has 16 residues. V was clipped by 1 base and J by 6 bases; unmatched bases: 5. Per the germline V gene, CDR1 is SGHNT and CDR2 is YENEEA. General observations from the study: It was the non-shared clonotypes that had lower generation probabilities than clonotypes shared by all four donors.

Input material: naive CD4+ T cells from PBMCs. Sample subset: CD45RA+ positively selected. This chain links TRBV11-3 with TRBJ2-3; TRBD2 aligns across 12 bases. The sequence was collected from a man aged 18 to 29 in good health. Some clones in this sample may be carry-over from other donors' samples. CDR3 coding DNA: TGTGCCAGCAGCTTAGGGACTAGCGGGATTGTGGATACGCAGTATTTT. This codes for CASSLGTSGIVDTQYF.